These T cell receptor beta chains were read from a single sample in a study of vaccination and CD4 T cells after COVID-19. MiXCR, run by TCRdb on the PCR reads, gives a single entry per CDR3 protein. The data hold some 10,000 distinct CDR3 sequences, with less than 65% observed a single time. No antigens are known for them. The specimen sequenced was CD4+ T cells from blood, cultured in vitro. The origin of the receptors is a human donor who had recovered from COVID-19. Both conserved end residues are part of each CDR3. Each record gives: J gene, D gene, V gene, clone size, CDR3 protein, CDR3 DNA. A D gene is named only where the DNA matches it firmly. For some rows the clone size is stated as once, few or many, or as a class when expanded; others skip it.

j_call: TRBJ1-6; d_call: -; v_call: TRBV21-1; clone_size: -; cdr3_aa: CASSTPQGGDRPGSYNSPLHF; cdr3_nt: TGTGCCAGCAGCACACCCCAGGGGGGGGACAGACCCGGCTCCTATAATTCACCCCTCCACTTT
j_call: TRBJ1-5; d_call: -; v_call: TRBV19; clone_size: few; cdr3_aa: CASSSSRYQPQHF; cdr3_nt: TGTGCCAGTAGTTCCTCCCGGTACCAGCCCCAGCATTTT
j_call: TRBJ2-3; d_call: TRBD1; v_call: TRBV7-9; clone_size: -; cdr3_aa: CASSLTRQGLTDTQYF; cdr3_nt: TGTGCCAGCAGCTTAACGCGACAGGGCCTGACAGATACGCAGTATTTT
j_call: TRBJ2-3; d_call: -; v_call: TRBV7-3; clone_size: -; cdr3_aa: CASSPERTLGQDTQYF; cdr3_nt: TGTGCCAGCAGCCCCGAACGGACCCTAGGTCAAGATACGCAGTATTTT
j_call: TRBJ1-5; d_call: -; v_call: TRBV21-1; clone_size: few; cdr3_aa: CASSRSTGQGSNQPQHF; cdr3_nt: TGTGCCAGCAGCAGATCCACAGGGCAGGGTAGCAATCAGCCCCAGCATTTT
j_call: TRBJ2-1; d_call: -; v_call: TRBV9; clone_size: few; cdr3_aa: CASSAAGLPNNEQFF; cdr3_nt: TGTGCCAGCAGCGCGGCGGGACTCCCTAACAATGAGCAGTTCTTC
j_call: TRBJ1-1; d_call: -; v_call: TRBV12-3/TRBV12-4; clone_size: once; cdr3_aa: CASSFGRNTEAFF; cdr3_nt: TGTGCCAGCAGTTTCGGGAGGAACACTGAAGCTTTCTTT
j_call: TRBJ1-2; d_call: -; v_call: TRBV10-3; clone_size: -; cdr3_aa: CAISESAEGGYTF; cdr3_nt: TGTGCCATCAGTGAGTCCGCGGAAGGAGGCTACACCTTC
j_call: TRBJ2-3; d_call: -; v_call: TRBV2; clone_size: few; cdr3_aa: CALSGGRGLDTQYF; cdr3_nt: TGTGCTCTGTCTGGGGGGAGAGGTTTAGATACGCAGTATTTT
j_call: TRBJ1-1; d_call: -; v_call: TRBV19; clone_size: -; cdr3_aa: CASSIRTANEAFF; cdr3_nt: TGTGCCAGTAGTATAAGGACAGCCAATGAAGCTTTCTTT
j_call: TRBJ2-6; d_call: -; v_call: TRBV19; clone_size: -; cdr3_aa: CASSVGAGAPGANVLTF; cdr3_nt: TGTGCCAGTAGTGTCGGTGCGGGGGCCCCTGGGGCCAACGTCCTGACTTTC
j_call: TRBJ2-5; d_call: TRBD2; v_call: TRBV20-1; clone_size: -; cdr3_aa: CSARKGAGDETQYF; cdr3_nt: TGCAGTGCTAGAAAGGGAGCGGGAGACGAGACCCAGTACTTC
j_call: TRBJ1-5; d_call: -; v_call: TRBV19; clone_size: few; cdr3_aa: CASTQGYSNQPQHF; cdr3_nt: TGTGCCAGTACCCAGGGGTATAGCAATCAGCCCCAGCATTTT
j_call: TRBJ2-2; d_call: -; v_call: TRBV18; clone_size: -; cdr3_aa: CASSPASTGELFF; cdr3_nt: TGTGCCAGCTCACCGGCCAGCACCGGGGAGCTGTTTTTT
j_call: TRBJ2-3; d_call: TRBD2; v_call: TRBV7-6; clone_size: large; cdr3_aa: CASSSLTSGGSDTQYF; cdr3_nt: TGTGCCAGCAGCTCTCTGACTAGCGGGGGTTCAGATACGCAGTATTTT
j_call: TRBJ2-3; d_call: TRBD2; v_call: TRBV20-1; clone_size: few; cdr3_aa: CSATHRDYNTDTQYF; cdr3_nt: TGCAGTGCCACCCACCGGGACTATAACACAGATACGCAGTATTTT
j_call: TRBJ2-3; d_call: -; v_call: TRBV6-1; clone_size: once; cdr3_aa: CASALQGVTDTQYF; cdr3_nt: TGTGCCAGCGCTCTTCAAGGGGTCACAGATACGCAGTATTTT
j_call: TRBJ2-7; d_call: TRBD2; v_call: TRBV20-1; clone_size: once; cdr3_aa: CSALGLAGFYEQYF; cdr3_nt: TGCAGTGCTTTAGGACTAGCGGGATTTTACGAGCAGTACTTC
j_call: TRBJ1-2; d_call: -; v_call: TRBV4-1; clone_size: -; cdr3_aa: CASSQGPTPNYGYTF; cdr3_nt: TGCGCCAGCAGCCAAGGACCGACACCGAACTATGGCTACACCTTC
j_call: TRBJ1-2; d_call: -; v_call: TRBV30; clone_size: medium-sized; cdr3_aa: CAWSVGDNYGYTF; cdr3_nt: TGTGCCTGGAGTGTGGGGGATAACTATGGCTACACCTTC
j_call: TRBJ1-3; d_call: TRBD1; v_call: TRBV30; clone_size: -; cdr3_aa: CAWSARQGLGGNTIYF; cdr3_nt: TGTGCCTGGAGTGCAAGACAGGGGCTGGGTGGAAACACCATATATTTT
j_call: TRBJ1-2; d_call: -; v_call: TRBV11-2; clone_size: few; cdr3_aa: CASSLGSLGYTF; cdr3_nt: TGTGCCAGCAGCTTAGGCAGCCTAGGCTACACCTTC
j_call: TRBJ1-5; d_call: -; v_call: TRBV7-9; clone_size: few; cdr3_aa: CASSFREHQPQHF; cdr3_nt: TGTGCCAGCAGCTTCAGGGAACATCAGCCCCAGCATTTT
j_call: TRBJ1-2; d_call: -; v_call: TRBV6-1; clone_size: few; cdr3_aa: CASTPARGGYTF; cdr3_nt: TGTGCCAGCACTCCTGCAAGGGGTGGCTACACCTTC
j_call: TRBJ2-7; d_call: TRBD2; v_call: TRBV30; clone_size: -; cdr3_aa: CAWSRGRSSYEQYF; cdr3_nt: TGTGCCTGGAGCCGCGGGAGGAGCTCCTACGAGCAGTACTTC
j_call: TRBJ1-5; d_call: -; v_call: TRBV21-1; clone_size: few; cdr3_aa: CASSKAHQPQHF; cdr3_nt: TGTGCCAGCAGCAAAGCCCATCAGCCCCAGCATTTT
j_call: TRBJ2-3; d_call: -; v_call: TRBV20-1; clone_size: -; cdr3_aa: CSAGLGASTDTQYF; cdr3_nt: TGCAGTGCTGGACTGGGGGCTAGCACAGATACGCAGTATTTT
j_call: TRBJ2-3; d_call: -; v_call: TRBV7-2; clone_size: -; cdr3_aa: CASSLDILGTDTQYF; cdr3_nt: TGTGCCAGCAGCTTAGATATATTGGGGACAGATACGCAGTATTTT
j_call: TRBJ2-1; d_call: -; v_call: TRBV11-2; clone_size: -; cdr3_aa: CASSLAYNEQFF; cdr3_nt: TGTGCCAGCAGCTTAGCTTACAATGAGCAGTTCTTC
j_call: TRBJ2-7; d_call: -; v_call: TRBV21-1; clone_size: once; cdr3_aa: CASSTERYEQYF; cdr3_nt: TGTGCCAGCAGCACGGAACGCTACGAGCAGTACTTC
j_call: TRBJ1-3; d_call: -; v_call: TRBV20-1; clone_size: few; cdr3_aa: CSARDRSGGSAGNTIYF; cdr3_nt: TGCAGTGCTAGAGATAGGTCGGGGGGTTCGGCTGGAAACACCATATATTTT
j_call: TRBJ1-1; d_call: -; v_call: TRBV27; clone_size: -; cdr3_aa: CASSPSPGVPAFF; cdr3_nt: TGTGCCAGCAGTCCCTCCCCCGGGGTCCCAGCTTTCTTT
j_call: TRBJ1-3; d_call: TRBD1; v_call: TRBV7-2; clone_size: few; cdr3_aa: CASSSGQGSGNTIYF; cdr3_nt: TGTGCCAGCAGCTCCGGACAGGGATCGGGAAACACCATATATTTT
j_call: TRBJ1-5; d_call: -; v_call: TRBV19; clone_size: large; cdr3_aa: CASRDSHNQPQHF; cdr3_nt: TGTGCCAGTAGGGACAGCCATAATCAGCCCCAGCATTTT
j_call: TRBJ1-2; d_call: TRBD1; v_call: TRBV19; clone_size: -; cdr3_aa: CASSIETGQRGYTF; cdr3_nt: TGTGCCAGTAGTATAGAAACGGGACAGCGGGGCTACACCTTC
j_call: TRBJ1-2; d_call: -; v_call: TRBV27; clone_size: few; cdr3_aa: CASREREGFRGYTF; cdr3_nt: TGTGCCAGCAGAGAAAGAGAAGGGTTTCGGGGCTACACCTTC
j_call: TRBJ2-3; d_call: TRBD1; v_call: TRBV11-3; clone_size: -; cdr3_aa: CASSSGQGGTDTQYF; cdr3_nt: TGTGCCAGCAGCTCGGGACAGGGGGGAACAGATACGCAGTATTTT
j_call: TRBJ2-2; d_call: TRBD1; v_call: TRBV6-2/TRBV6-3; clone_size: -; cdr3_aa: CASRSGQVDTGELFF; cdr3_nt: TGTGCCAGCAGATCCGGACAGGTTGACACCGGGGAGCTGTTTTTT
j_call: TRBJ2-7; d_call: TRBD1; v_call: TRBV15; clone_size: -; cdr3_aa: CATSLGQGAWEQYF; cdr3_nt: TGTGCCACCAGCCTAGGACAGGGGGCTTGGGAGCAGTACTTC
j_call: TRBJ1-5; d_call: -; v_call: TRBV2; clone_size: -; cdr3_aa: CASSDMSNQPQHF; cdr3_nt: TGTGCCAGCAGTGACATGTCCAATCAGCCCCAGCATTTT
j_call: TRBJ1-2; d_call: -; v_call: TRBV20-1; clone_size: -; cdr3_aa: CSAPSLDYGYTF; cdr3_nt: TGCAGTGCTCCCTCGTTAGACTATGGCTACACCTTC
j_call: TRBJ2-7; d_call: -; v_call: TRBV20-1; clone_size: -; cdr3_aa: CSARAGVHYEQYF; cdr3_nt: TGCAGTGCTAGAGCAGGAGTTCACTACGAGCAGTACTTC
j_call: TRBJ2-2; d_call: -; v_call: TRBV7-3; clone_size: once; cdr3_aa: CASSQSNAGELFF; cdr3_nt: TGTGCCAGCAGCCAGTCGAACGCCGGGGAGCTGTTTTTT
j_call: TRBJ2-7; d_call: TRBD1; v_call: TRBV15; clone_size: -; cdr3_aa: CATSRAGGQGAREQYF; cdr3_nt: TGTGCCACCAGCAGAGCCGGGGGACAGGGGGCGCGAGAGCAGTACTTC
j_call: TRBJ2-7; d_call: -; v_call: TRBV7-3; clone_size: -; cdr3_aa: CASSLTQGTQCF; cdr3_nt: TGTGCCAGCAGCTTGACCCAGGGGACCCAGTGCTTC
j_call: TRBJ1-1; d_call: -; v_call: TRBV6-1; clone_size: -; cdr3_aa: CATTRGRDTEAFF; cdr3_nt: TGTGCCACCACTAGGGGTAGGGACACTGAAGCTTTCTTT